Sequencing of this T cell receptor beta chain was carried out in a study of T cells in Graves' hyperthyroidism and ophthalmopathy. Amplification yielded TCR beta CDR3 regions, with RNA transcripts as the source. Carried out on the TCR CDR3, a first-round RT-PCR used the HTBI primer set. Each CDR3 protein is one row after TCRdb ran MiXCR on the multiplex PCR reads. The sample includes 550,000 to 700,000 distinct CDR3 sequences, about 45% of them seen just once. The CDR3 has 14 residues. The V end lost 4 bases, the J end lost 8 bases, and 17 bases lay between the germline ends. CDR1 is DFQATT, CDR2 SNEGSKA, per germline (reference sequence). Investigators excluded patients with uncontrolled infection, other autoimmune disease, pregnancy or lactation. Used for diagnoses were clinical symptoms, serum thyroxine and TRAb, thyroid ultrasound and orbital computed tomography. Study-level results: Ophthalmopathy was model-predicted a median around 6.7 months pre-onset.

Comment on this clonotype: The antigen remains unidentified.

This chain links TRBV20-1 with TRBJ2-2; D is ambiguous. The specimen sequenced was peripheral blood or thyroid tissue (not recorded which). This receptor was taken from an adult woman with Graves' disease, either hyperthyroidism or ophthalmopathy (not recorded which). The CDR3 DNA reads as TGCAGTGCTAATGTCCGGCGAGGATCTGGGGAGCTGTTTTTT. It yields the protein CSANVRRGSGELFF.